Sequencing of this T cell receptor beta chain was carried out in a study of cytomegalovirus exposure and HLA in healthy donors. As to this clone: Its specificity is unknown.

PCR was performed using 60 Vbeta and 13 Jbeta primers. Using immunoSEQ multiplex PCR, the repertoire was profiled, and TCRdb retains in-frame clones only, with some absent. This sample has approximately 150,000 clones, with about 80% found just once. The germline CDR1 and CDR2 sequences are SEHNR and FQNEAQ (reference sequence). The CDR3 totals 15 residues. J was trimmed by 5 bases and V by 3 bases; bases with no gene match: 9. Points from the study as a whole: In a later analysis, TCR beta V- and J-gene trimming showed a link to a missense DCLRE1C variant.

This chain connects TRBV7-9 to TRBJ2-7; 8 bases fit TRBD1. This receptor was obtained from a man aged 35-49 years in good health and CMV-seronegative. Sequenced sample: PBMCs. This chain's CDR3 is CASSFAGTGRHEQYF. The CDR3 region has the DNA TGTGCCAGCAGCTTCGCCGGGACAGGACGACACGAGCAGTACTTC.